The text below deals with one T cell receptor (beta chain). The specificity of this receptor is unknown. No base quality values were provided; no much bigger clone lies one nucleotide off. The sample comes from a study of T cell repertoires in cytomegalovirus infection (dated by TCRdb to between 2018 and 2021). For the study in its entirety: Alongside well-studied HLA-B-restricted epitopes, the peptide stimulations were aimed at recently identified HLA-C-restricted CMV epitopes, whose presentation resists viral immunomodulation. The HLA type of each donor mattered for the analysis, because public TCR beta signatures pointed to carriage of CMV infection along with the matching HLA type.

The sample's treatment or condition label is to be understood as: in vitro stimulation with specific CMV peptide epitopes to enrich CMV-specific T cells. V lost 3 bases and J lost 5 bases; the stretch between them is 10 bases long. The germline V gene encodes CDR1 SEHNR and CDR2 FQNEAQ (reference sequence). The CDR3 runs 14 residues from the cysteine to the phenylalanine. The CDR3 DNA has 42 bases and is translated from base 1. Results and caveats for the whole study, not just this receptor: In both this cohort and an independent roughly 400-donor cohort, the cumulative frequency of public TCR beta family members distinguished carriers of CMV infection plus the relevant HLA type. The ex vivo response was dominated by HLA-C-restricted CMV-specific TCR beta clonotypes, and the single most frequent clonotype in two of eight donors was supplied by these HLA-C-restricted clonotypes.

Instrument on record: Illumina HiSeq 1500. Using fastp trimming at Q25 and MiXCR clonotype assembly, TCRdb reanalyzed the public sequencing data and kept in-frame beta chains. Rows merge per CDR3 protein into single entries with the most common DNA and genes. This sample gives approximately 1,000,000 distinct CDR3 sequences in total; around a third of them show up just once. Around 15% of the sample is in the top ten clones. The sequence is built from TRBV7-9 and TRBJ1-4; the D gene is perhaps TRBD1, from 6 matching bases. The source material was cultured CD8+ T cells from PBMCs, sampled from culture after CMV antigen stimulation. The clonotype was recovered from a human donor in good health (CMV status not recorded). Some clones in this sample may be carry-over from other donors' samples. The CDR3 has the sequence CASSLDSANEKLFF. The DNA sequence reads TGTGCCAGCAGCTTGGACAGTGCCAATGAAAAACTGTTTTTT.